This T cell receptor beta chain was found in a study of blood T cell repertoires in COVID-19. In the study overall: PBMCs, B-cell-depleted T cells, or T cells were the source of the cDNA or gDNA that made up the material.

In the study's own analysis: It was from reference gene primer amplification that nucleated cell counts were estimated. Assay used: immunoSEQ multiplex PCR; TCRdb lists only in-frame clones, some missing. That table gives V, J and clone size, and the DNA gave D and trimming. This sample has about 130,000 clones, with 80% to 90% found just once. The CDR3 sequence is 16 residues long. Germline-derived CDR1 and CDR2 are SEHNR and FQNEAQ (reference sequence). The V end was cut by 3 bases, the J end by 3 bases, with 14 bases between. Input material: peripheral blood. The receptor was derived from a human donor in a cohort sampled during active COVID-19. The chain recombines TRBV7-9 with TRBJ2-2; possible D gene TRBD1, 5 bases. The CDR3 sequence is CASSFPRVSYTGELFF. The CDR3 coding sequence is TGTGCCAGCAGCTTTCCCAGGGTGTCCTACACCGGGGAGCTGTTTTTT.